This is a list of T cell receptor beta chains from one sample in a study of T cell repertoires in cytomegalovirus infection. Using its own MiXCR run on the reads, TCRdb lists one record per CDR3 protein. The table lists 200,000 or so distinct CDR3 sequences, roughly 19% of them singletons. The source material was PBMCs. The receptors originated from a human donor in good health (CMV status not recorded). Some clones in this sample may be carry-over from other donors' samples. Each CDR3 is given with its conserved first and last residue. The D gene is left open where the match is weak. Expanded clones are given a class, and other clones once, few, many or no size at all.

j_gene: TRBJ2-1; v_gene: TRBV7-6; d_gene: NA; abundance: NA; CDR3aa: CASSSGFEQFF; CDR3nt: TGTGCCAGCAGCTCCGGGTTTGAGCAGTTCTTC
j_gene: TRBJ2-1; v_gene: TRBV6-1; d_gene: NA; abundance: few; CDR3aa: CASSEARYVGEQFF; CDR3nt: TGTGCCAGCAGTGAAGCCCGCTATGTAGGTGAGCAGTTCTTC
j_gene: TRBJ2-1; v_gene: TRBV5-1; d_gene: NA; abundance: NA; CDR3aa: CASSLAQRSDEQFF; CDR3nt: TGCGCCAGCAGCTTGGCCCAACGGAGTGATGAGCAGTTCTTC
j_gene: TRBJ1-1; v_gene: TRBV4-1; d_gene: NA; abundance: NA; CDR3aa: CASSHNRGVNTEAFF; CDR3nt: TGCGCCAGCAGCCACAACAGAGGGGTCAACACTGAAGCTTTCTTT
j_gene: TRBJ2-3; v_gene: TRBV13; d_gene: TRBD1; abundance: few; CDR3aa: CASSTGTANTDTQYF; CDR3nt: TGTGCCAGCAGCACCGGGACAGCGAACACAGATACGCAGTATTTT
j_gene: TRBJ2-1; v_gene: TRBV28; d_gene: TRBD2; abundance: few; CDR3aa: CASIKLAGALDEQFF; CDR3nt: TGTGCCAGCATAAAACTAGCGGGAGCTTTGGATGAGCAGTTCTTC
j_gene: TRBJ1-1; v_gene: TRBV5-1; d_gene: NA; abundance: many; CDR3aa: CASSLDKNTEAFF; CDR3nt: TGCGCCAGCAGCTTGGACAAGAACACTGAAGCTTTCTTT
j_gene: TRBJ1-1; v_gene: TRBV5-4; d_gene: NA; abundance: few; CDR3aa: CASSLGGAIRNTEAFF; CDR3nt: TGTGCCAGCAGCTTGGGCGGGGCAATCAGGAACACTGAAGCTTTCTTT
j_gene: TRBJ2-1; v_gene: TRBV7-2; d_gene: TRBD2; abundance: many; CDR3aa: CASSPPGRGEYNEQFF; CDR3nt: TGTGCCAGCAGCCCCCCGGGGAGGGGAGAATACAATGAGCAGTTCTTC
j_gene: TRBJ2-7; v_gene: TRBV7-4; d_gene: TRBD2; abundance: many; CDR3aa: CASSPTSGPPPGEQYF; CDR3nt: TGTGCCAGCAGCCCTACTAGCGGACCCCCGCCTGGCGAGCAGTACTTC
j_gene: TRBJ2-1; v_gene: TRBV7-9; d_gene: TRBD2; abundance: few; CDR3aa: CASSLGEGRRDEQFF; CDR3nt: TGTGCCAGCAGCTTAGGGGAGGGACGCCGCGATGAGCAGTTCTTC
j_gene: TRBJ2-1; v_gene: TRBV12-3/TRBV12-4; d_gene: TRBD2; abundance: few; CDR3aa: CASSSGGLSYNEQFF; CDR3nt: TGTGCCAGCAGCTCGGGGGGGCTGTCCTACAATGAGCAGTTCTTC
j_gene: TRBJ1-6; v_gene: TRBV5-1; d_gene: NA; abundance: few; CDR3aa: CASSARAGNNSPLHF; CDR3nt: TGCGCCAGCAGCGCCCGGGCGGGAAATAATTCACCCCTCCACTTT
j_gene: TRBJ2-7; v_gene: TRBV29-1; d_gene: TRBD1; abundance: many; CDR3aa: CSVRPTGTGDSYEQYF; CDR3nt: TGCAGCGTGAGGCCCACCGGGACAGGGGACTCCTACGAGCAGTACTTC
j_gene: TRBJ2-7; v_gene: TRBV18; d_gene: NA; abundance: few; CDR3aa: CASSQDGQPYEQYF; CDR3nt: TGTGCCAGCTCCCAGGACGGCCAGCCCTACGAGCAGTACTTC
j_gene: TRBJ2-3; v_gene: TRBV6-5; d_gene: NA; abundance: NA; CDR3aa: CASSYSPVDGTDTQYF; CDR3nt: TGTGCCAGCAGTTACTCCCCGGTGGACGGCACAGATACGCAGTATTTT
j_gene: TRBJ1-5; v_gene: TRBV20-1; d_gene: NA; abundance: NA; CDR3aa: CSANDGGGQQPQHF; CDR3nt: TGCAGTGCTAACGATGGCGGGGGGCAGCAGCCCCAGCATTTT
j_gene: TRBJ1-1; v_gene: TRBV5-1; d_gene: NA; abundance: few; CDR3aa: CASSFGQVGDTEAFF; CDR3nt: TGCGCCAGCAGCTTCGGGCAGGTGGGGGACACTGAAGCTTTCTTT